Listed below are T cell receptor beta chains from one sample, sequenced in a study of blood T cell repertoires in COVID-19. Repertoires were generated with immunoSEQ multiplex PCR, while TCRdb's copy carries only in-frame clones and drops some. Counted here are 54,000 or so clones, about 82% occurring once; the ten biggest clones make up about 22%. Input material: peripheral blood. All receptors come from an elderly woman with acute or convalescent COVID-19. Both conserved end residues are part of each CDR3. A D gene is named only where the DNA matches it firmly. Clone size is not always given. Where it is, it says once, few, many or a class for expanded clones.

D gene: TRBD1; clone size: NA; V gene: TRBV7-2; J gene: TRBJ2-7; CDR3 protein: CASSYTGGFSYEQYF; CDR3 DNA: TGTGCCAGCAGCTACACAGGGGGGTTTTCCTACGAGCAGTACTTC
D gene: NA; clone size: NA; V gene: TRBV7-9; J gene: TRBJ2-3; CDR3 protein: CASSFGAGAFDTQYF; CDR3 DNA: TGTGCCAGCAGCTTCGGTGCGGGGGCGTTTGATACGCAGTATTTT
D gene: NA; clone size: once; V gene: TRBV9; J gene: TRBJ2-1; CDR3 protein: CASSPGLQRHNEQFF; CDR3 DNA: TGTGCCAGCAGCCCGGGACTCCAGCGGCACAATGAGCAGTTCTTC
D gene: TRBD2; clone size: NA; V gene: TRBV5-6; J gene: TRBJ2-5; CDR3 protein: CASSSEPGLAGGRETQYF; CDR3 DNA: TGTGCCAGCAGCTCCGAACCGGGACTAGCGGGAGGGCGGGAGACCCAGTACTTC
D gene: TRBD2; clone size: NA; V gene: TRBV19; J gene: TRBJ2-3; CDR3 protein: CASSIVASGSTDTQYF; CDR3 DNA: TGTGCCAGTAGTATAGTTGCTAGCGGGAGCACAGATACGCAGTATTTT
D gene: NA; clone size: few; V gene: TRBV2; J gene: TRBJ1-2; CDR3 protein: CASSKQGSVDYGYTF; CDR3 DNA: TGTGCCAGCAGTAAACAGGGTTCGGTTGACTATGGCTACACCTTC
D gene: TRBD1; clone size: NA; V gene: TRBV7-9; J gene: TRBJ2-7; CDR3 protein: CASSLARPGQGNEQYF; CDR3 DNA: TGTGCCAGCAGCTTAGCACGACCGGGACAGGGTAACGAGCAGTACTTC
D gene: NA; clone size: NA; V gene: TRBV7-2; J gene: TRBJ1-2; CDR3 protein: CASARDPNYGYTF; CDR3 DNA: TGTGCCAGCGCGAGAGATCCTAACTATGGCTACACCTTC
D gene: NA; clone size: NA; V gene: TRBV19; J gene: TRBJ1-5; CDR3 protein: CASSFREDQPQHF; CDR3 DNA: TGTGCCAGTAGTTTCAGGGAGGATCAGCCCCAGCATTTT
D gene: TRBD1; clone size: NA; V gene: TRBV10-3; J gene: TRBJ2-7; CDR3 protein: CAIRGQGASYEQYF; CDR3 DNA: TGTGCCATCAGAGGACAGGGGGCTTCCTACGAGCAGTACTTC